The entry that follows covers one TCR beta chain sequence. This record belongs to a study of chemoradiotherapy in HPV16-positive cancers. Sequenced by immunoSEQ multiplex PCR; TCRdb stores in-frame clones only, minus some. The sample includes about 12,000 clones, more than 75% of them seen just once. Germline values: CDR1 SGHTA, CDR2 FQGTGA. V lost 5 bases, J lost 6 bases, and 14 bases lay in between. CDR3 length: 13 amino acids. J is TRBJ2-7 and V is TRBV7-3, with a possible D match to TRBD1 (5 bases). The specimen was collected from a patient who underwent chemoradiotherapy. This receptor was taken from a human donor with HPV-associated anogenital cancer. CDR3 sequence: CASSPGFQGEQYF. CDR3 sequence (DNA): TGTGCCAGCAGCCCAGGGTTCCAGGGCGAGCAGTACTTC.